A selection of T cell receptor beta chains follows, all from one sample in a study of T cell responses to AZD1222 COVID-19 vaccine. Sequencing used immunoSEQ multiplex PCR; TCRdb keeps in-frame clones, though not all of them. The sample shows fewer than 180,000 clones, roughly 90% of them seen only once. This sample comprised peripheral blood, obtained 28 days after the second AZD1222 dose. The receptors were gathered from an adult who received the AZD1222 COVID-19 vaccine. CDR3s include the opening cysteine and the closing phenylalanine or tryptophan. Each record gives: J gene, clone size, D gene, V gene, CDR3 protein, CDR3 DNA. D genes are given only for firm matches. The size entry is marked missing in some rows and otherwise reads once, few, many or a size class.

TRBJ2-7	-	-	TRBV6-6	CASLDPKGYSYEQYF	TGTGCCAGCCTCGACCCCAAGGGTTACTCCTACGAGCAGTACTTC
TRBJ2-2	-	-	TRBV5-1	CASRVQGYTGELFF	TGCGCCAGCAGAGTACAGGGCTACACCGGGGAGCTGTTTTTT
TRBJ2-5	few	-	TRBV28	CASTQYETQYF	TGTGCCAGCACCCAATATGAGACCCAGTACTTC
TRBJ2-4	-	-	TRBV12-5	CASGLEVKNIQYF	TGTGCTAGTGGATTGGAGGTCAAAAACATTCAGTACTTC
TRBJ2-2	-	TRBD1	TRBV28	CAGKGATGELFF	TGTGCCGGAAAGGGGGCGACCGGGGAGCTGTTTTTT
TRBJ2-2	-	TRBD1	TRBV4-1	CATSRLPGQGVNVGELFF	TGCGCCACCTCCCGGCTCCCCGGACAGGGGGTGAACGTCGGGGAGCTGTTTTTT
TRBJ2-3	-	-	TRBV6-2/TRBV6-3	CASGLGRTDTQYF	TGTGCCAGCGGCCTGGGTAGGACAGATACGCAGTATTTT
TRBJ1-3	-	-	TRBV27	CASSSGGNTIYF	TGTGCCAGCAGTTCCGGGGGAAACACCATATATTTT
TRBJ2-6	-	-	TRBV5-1	CASSLGNRDSGANVLTF	TGCGCCAGCAGCTTGGGAAACAGGGACTCTGGGGCCAACGTCCTGACTTTC
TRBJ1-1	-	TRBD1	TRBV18	CASSPRDREAFF	TGTGCCAGCTCACCGAGGGACAGGGAAGCTTTCTTT
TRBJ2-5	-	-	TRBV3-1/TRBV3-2	CASSQVNAVSETQYF	TGTGCCAGCAGCCAAGTCAACGCGGTATCAGAGACCCAGTACTTC
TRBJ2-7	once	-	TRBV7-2	CASSSQVGVGYEQYF	TGTGCCAGCAGCTCCCAAGTGGGAGTGGGCTACGAGCAGTACTTC
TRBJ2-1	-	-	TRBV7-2	CASSLVGGSSYNEQFF	TGTGCCAGCAGCTTAGTAGGCGGTAGCTCCTACAATGAGCAGTTCTTC
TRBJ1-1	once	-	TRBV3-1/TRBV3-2	CASSQGSEAFF	TGTGCCAGCAGCCAGGGATCTGAAGCTTTCTTT
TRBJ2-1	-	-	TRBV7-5	CVRSLRPGLAYNEQFF	TGTGTCAGAAGCTTACGTCCGGGACTAGCATACAATGAGCAGTTCTTC
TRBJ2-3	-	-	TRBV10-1	CASSRADSSTDTQYF	TGCGCCAGCAGTCGGGCGGATAGTAGCACAGATACGCAGTATTTT
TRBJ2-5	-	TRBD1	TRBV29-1	CSALPGQGAETQYF	TGCAGCGCCCTACCGGGACAGGGGGCAGAGACCCAGTACTTC
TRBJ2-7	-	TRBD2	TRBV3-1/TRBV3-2	CASSQPPLAGGYEQYF	TGTGCCAGCAGCCAACCCCCACTAGCGGGAGGCTACGAGCAGTACTTC